A single sample gave rise to the 3 T cell receptor beta chains below, sequenced in a study of T cell changes during pregnancy in multiple sclerosis. The protocol was immunoSEQ multiplex PCR, while the TCRdb copy is restricted to in-frame clones and leaves out a portion. Seen here are some 70,000 clones, roughly 90% observed once, and the top ten hold approximately 5%. The sample consisted of CD8+ T cells from peripheral blood mononuclear cells, taken before pregnancy. The receptors originated from a female donor with multiple sclerosis, enrolled in a pregnancy study.

This chain connects TRBV9 to TRBJ2-7; D possibly corresponds to TRBD2 (6 bases). V was clipped by 0 bases and J by 1 base, with 14 bases between them. Germline CDR1 SGDLS, CDR2 YYNGEE. This CDR3 has 16 amino acids. This CDR3 reads CASSVGGTLGSYEQYF. CDR3 DNA: TGTGCCAGCAGCGTAGGGGGGACTCTTGGGTCCTACGAGCAGTACTTC.

V usage is TRBV19 and J usage is TRBJ1-5; D call uncertain. The germline V and J ends were trimmed by 5 bases and 0 bases, with 11 bases remaining between them. This CDR3 has 15 amino acids. The germline V gene has CDR1 LNHDA and CDR2 SQIVND (reference sequence). The DNA of the CDR3 is TGTGCCAGTAGTTTGGCAGGATATAGCAATCAGCCCCAGCATTTT. Protein product: CASSLAGYSNQPQHF.

This sequence joins TRBV7-8 and TRBJ2-1; 8 nucleotides align to TRBD2. Germline values: CDR1 SGHVS, CDR2 FQNEAQ. This CDR3 has 14 residues. Trimming removed 7 bases from V and 7 bases from J; junction bases left unmatched: 9. CDR3 loop: CASIGRGGNNEQFF. In DNA form, the CDR3 reads TGTGCCAGCATAGGACGGGGGGGCAATAATGAGCAGTTCTTC.